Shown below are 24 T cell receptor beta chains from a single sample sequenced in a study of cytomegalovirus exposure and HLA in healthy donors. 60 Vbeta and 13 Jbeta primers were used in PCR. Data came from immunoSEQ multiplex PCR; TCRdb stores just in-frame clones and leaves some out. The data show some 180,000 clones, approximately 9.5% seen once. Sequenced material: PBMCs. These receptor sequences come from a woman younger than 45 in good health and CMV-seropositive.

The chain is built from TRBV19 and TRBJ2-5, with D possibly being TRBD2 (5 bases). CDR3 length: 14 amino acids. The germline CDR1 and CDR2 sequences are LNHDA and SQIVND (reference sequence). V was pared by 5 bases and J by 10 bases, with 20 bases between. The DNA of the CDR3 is TGTGCCAGTAGTTCTTGGGGAGCCGAGCAGGTCCAGTACTTC. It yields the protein CASSSWGAEQVQYF.

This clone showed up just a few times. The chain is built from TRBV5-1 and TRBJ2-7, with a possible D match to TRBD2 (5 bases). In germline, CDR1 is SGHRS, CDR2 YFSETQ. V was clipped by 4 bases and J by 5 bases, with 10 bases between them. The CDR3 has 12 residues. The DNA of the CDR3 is TGCGCCAGCAGCCGAACCGGGGACGAGCAGTACTTC. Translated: CASSRTGDEQYF.

For the CDR3, the DNA is TGTGCCAGCTCACCGGCCAGGGGGGAATACGAGCAGTACTTC. Translated, it gives CASSPARGEYEQYF. The chain carries TRBV18 and TRBJ2-7; the D gene is possibly TRBD1 (7 bases). The V gene lost 3 bases and the J gene lost 4 bases, with 13 bases spanning the gap. The CDR3 extends over 14 amino acids. Looked up from germline, CDR1 is KGHSH and CDR2 is LQKENI.

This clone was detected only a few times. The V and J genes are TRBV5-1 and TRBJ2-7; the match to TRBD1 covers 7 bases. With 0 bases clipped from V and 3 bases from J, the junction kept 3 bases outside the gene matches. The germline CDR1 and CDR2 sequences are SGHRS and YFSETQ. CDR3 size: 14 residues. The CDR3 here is CASSLARGNYEQYF. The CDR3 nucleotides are TGCGCCAGCAGCTTGGCCAGGGGGAACTACGAGCAGTACTTC.

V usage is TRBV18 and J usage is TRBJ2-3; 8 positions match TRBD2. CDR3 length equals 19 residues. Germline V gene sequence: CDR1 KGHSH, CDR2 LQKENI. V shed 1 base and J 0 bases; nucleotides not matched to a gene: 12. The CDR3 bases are TGTGCCAGCTCACCACTAAGGGACCAGCGGGAGACTAGCACAGATACGCAGTATTTT. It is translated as CASSPLRDQRETSTDTQYF.

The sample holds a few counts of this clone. The DNA of the CDR3 is TGTGCCAGCAGCTTAGCGGGGGGGGGAGGGGATAGGCAGCCCCAGCATTTT. Encoded protein: CASSLAGGGGDRQPQHF. The chain recombines TRBV11-2 with TRBJ1-5; TRBD1 might be the D (5 bases). Per the germline V gene, CDR1 is SGHAT and CDR2 is FQNNGV. V was shortened by 1 base and J by 7 bases, with 20 bases between the two germline ends. CDR3 length: 17 residues.

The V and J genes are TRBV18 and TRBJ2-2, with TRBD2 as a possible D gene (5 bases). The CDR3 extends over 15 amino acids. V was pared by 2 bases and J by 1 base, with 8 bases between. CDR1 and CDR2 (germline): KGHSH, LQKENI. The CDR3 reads CASSPEGLNTGELFF. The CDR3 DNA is TGTGCCAGCTCACCAGAGGGATTGAACACCGGGGAGCTGTTTTTT.

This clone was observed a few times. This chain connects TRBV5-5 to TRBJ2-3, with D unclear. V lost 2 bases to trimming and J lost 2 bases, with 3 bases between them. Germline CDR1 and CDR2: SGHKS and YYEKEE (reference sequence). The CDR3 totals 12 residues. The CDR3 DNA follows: TGTGCCAGCAGCTTCAACACAGATACGCAGTATTTT. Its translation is CASSFNTDTQYF.

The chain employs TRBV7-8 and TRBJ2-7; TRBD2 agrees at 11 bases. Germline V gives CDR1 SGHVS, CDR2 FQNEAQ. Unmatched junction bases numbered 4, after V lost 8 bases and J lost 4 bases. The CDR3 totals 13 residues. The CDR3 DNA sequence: TGTGCCAGCGGTAGCGGGAGGGGTTACGAGCAGTACTTC. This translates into CASGSGRGYEQYF. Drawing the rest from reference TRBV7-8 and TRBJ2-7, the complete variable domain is GAGVSQSPRYKVAKRGQDVALRCDPISGHVSLFWYQQALGQGPEFLTYFQNEAQLDKSGLPSDRFFAERPEGSVSTLKIQRTQQEDSAVYLCASGSGRGYEQYFGPGTRLTVT.

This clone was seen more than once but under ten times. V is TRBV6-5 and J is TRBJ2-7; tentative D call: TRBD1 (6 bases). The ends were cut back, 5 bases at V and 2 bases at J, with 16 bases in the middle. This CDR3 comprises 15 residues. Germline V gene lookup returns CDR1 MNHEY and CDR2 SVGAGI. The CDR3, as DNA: TGTGCCAGCAGTCCTAGGGGGATGTCCACCTACGAGCAGTACTTC. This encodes CASSPRGMSTYEQYF.

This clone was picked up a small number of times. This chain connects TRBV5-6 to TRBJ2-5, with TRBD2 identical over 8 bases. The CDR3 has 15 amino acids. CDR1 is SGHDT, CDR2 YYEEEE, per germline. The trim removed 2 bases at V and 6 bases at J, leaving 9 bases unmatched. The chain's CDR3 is CASSFEAGASKTQYF. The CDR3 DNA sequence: TGTGCCAGCAGCTTTGAAGCGGGAGCATCGAAGACCCAGTACTTC.

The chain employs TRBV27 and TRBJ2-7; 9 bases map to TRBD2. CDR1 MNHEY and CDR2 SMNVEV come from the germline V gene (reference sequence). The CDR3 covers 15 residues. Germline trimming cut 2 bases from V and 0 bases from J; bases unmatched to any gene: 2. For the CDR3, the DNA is TGTGCCAGCAGTTTAGGCGGGAGGGCCTCCTACGAGCAGTACTTC. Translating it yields CASSLGGRASYEQYF.

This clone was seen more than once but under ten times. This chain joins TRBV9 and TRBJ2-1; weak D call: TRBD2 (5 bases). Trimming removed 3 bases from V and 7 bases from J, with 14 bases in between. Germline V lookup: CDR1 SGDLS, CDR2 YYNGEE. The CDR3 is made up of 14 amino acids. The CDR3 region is CASSAAAGRNEQFF. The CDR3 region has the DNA TGTGCCAGCAGCGCGGCGGCGGGCCGAAATGAGCAGTTCTTC.

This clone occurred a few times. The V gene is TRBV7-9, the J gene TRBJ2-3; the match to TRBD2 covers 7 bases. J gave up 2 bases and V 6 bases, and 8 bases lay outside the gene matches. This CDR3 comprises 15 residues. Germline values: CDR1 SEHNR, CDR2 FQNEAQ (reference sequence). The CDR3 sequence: CASSSSGVPTDTQYF. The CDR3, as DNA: TGTGCCAGCAGTTCAAGCGGGGTCCCCACAGATACGCAGTATTTT.

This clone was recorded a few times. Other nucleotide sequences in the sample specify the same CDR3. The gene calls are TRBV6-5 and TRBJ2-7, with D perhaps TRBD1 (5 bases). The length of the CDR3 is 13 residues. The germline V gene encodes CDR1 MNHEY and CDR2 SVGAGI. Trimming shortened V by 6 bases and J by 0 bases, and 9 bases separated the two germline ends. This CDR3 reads CASRGRDSYEQYF. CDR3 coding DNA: TGTGCCAGCAGGGGCAGGGACTCCTACGAGCAGTACTTC.

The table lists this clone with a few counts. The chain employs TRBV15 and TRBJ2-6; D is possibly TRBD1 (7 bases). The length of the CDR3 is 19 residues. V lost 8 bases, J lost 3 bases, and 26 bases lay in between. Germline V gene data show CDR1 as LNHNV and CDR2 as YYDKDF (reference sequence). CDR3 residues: CATRRRDRPVGLGANVLTF. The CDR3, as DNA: TGTGCCACCCGAAGGAGGGACAGACCTGTCGGGCTTGGGGCCAACGTCCTGACTTTC.

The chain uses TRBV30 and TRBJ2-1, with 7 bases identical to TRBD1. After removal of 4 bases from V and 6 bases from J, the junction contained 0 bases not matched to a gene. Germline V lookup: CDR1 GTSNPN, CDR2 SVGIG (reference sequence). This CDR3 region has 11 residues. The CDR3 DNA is TGTGCCTGGACAGGGGGCAATGAGCAGTTCTTC. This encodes CAWTGGNEQFF.

CDR3 DNA: TGTGCCAGTAGTATGGGCGGTGGGACAGGGGAAGAGACCCAGTACTTC. Its translation is CASSMGGGTGEETQYF. The chain is built from TRBV19 and TRBJ2-5; TRBD1 agrees at 10 bases. V shed 3 bases, J shed 3 bases, and the junction held 7 bases outside the gene matches. The germline gives CDR1 LNHDA, CDR2 SQIVND (reference sequence). The CDR3 spans 16 residues.

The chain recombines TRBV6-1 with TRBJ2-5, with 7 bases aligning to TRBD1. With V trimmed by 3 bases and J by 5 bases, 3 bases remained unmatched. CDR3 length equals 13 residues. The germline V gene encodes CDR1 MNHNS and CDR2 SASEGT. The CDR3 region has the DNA TGTGCCAGCAGTGAGACAGGGCGGGAGACCCAGTACTTC. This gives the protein CASSETGRETQYF.

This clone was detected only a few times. The DNA of the CDR3 is TGCGCCAGCAGCTTATCGACTAGCGGGATGAATGAGCAGTTCTTC. It encodes CASSLSTSGMNEQFF. The chain combines TRBV5-1 with TRBJ2-1; 11 bases agree with TRBD2. The CDR3 sequence is 15 residues long. Looked up from germline, CDR1 is SGHRS and CDR2 is YFSETQ. V was pared by 2 bases and J by 7 bases, with 5 bases of the junction left unmatched.

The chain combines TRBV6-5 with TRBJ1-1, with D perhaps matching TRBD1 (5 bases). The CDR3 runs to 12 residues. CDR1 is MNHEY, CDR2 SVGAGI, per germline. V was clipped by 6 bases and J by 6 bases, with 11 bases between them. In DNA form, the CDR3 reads TGTGCCAGCAGCTCAGGGTTGTCTGAAGCTTTCTTT. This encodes CASSSGLSEAFF.

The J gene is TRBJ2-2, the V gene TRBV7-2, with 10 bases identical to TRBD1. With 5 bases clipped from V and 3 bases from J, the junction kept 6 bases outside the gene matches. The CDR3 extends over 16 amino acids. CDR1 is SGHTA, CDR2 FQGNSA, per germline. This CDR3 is CASSGTGDLYTGELFF. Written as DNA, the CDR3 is TGTGCCAGCAGCGGGACAGGGGACCTCTACACCGGGGAGCTGTTTTTT.

The CDR3 loop is CASRGVINIQYF. The DNA of the CDR3 is TGTGCCAGCAGGGGCGTCATAAACATTCAGTACTTC. This chain uses TRBV5-5 with TRBJ2-4; D ambiguous. The length of the CDR3 is 12 residues. V dropped 5 bases and J dropped 6 bases, with 9 bases sitting between them. The V gene's germline CDR1 is SGHKS and CDR2 YYEKEE (reference sequence).

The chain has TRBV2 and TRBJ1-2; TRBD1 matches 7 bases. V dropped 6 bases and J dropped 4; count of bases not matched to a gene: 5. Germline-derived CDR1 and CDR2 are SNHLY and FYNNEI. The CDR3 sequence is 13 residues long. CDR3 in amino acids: CASSPQGPYGYTF. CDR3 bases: TGTGCCAGCAGCCCACAGGGGCCCTATGGCTACACCTTC.